The 9 T cell receptor beta chains listed next were all sequenced from one sample in a study of early T cells in non-severe SARS-CoV-2 infection. Using its own MiXCR run on the 5' RACE reads, TCRdb lists one record per CDR3 protein. The sample shows about 98,000 distinct CDR3 sequences, 8% to 13% of them seen only once. Sequencing was done on a sample of whole blood. The receptors originated from an adult who was a healthcare worker with PCR-confirmed SARS-CoV-2 infection or an uninfected control (not recorded which).

This clonotype was recorded a few times. This chain joins TRBV7-2 and TRBJ2-6; D is ambiguous. The CDR3 spans 13 residues. Trimming shortened V by 3 bases and J by 5 bases, and 5 bases separated the two germline ends. Looked up from germline, CDR1 is SGHTA and CDR2 is FQGNSA. The CDR3 DNA is TGTGCCAGCAGCTTGGGCAGGGCCAACGTCCTGACTTTC. It specifies CASSLGRANVLTF.

V usage is TRBV18 and J usage is TRBJ2-1, with TRBD2 identical over 7 bases. Germline trimming cut 3 bases from V and 8 bases from J; bases unmatched to any gene: 10. Germline V gene sequence: CDR1 KGHSH, CDR2 LQKENI. CDR3 length equals 15 residues. The CDR3 DNA follows: TGTGCCAGCTCACCGCTTGGGGGGGGTGTCGATGAGCAGTTCTTC. Protein sequence: CASSPLGGGVDEQFF.

This clonotype has just a few counts. The V gene is TRBV18, the J gene TRBJ1-2, with a possible D match to TRBD1 (5 bases). Germline assignment: CDR1 KGHSH and CDR2 LQKENI. Trimming cost V 1 base and J 1 base, with 7 bases left between them. This CDR3 has 14 residues. CDR3 sequence reads: CASSPQGNNYGYTF. CDR3 coding DNA: TGTGCCAGCTCACCACAGGGGAATAACTATGGCTACACCTTC.

The table lists this clonotype with many counts. The chain joins TRBV28 to TRBJ2-5; 7 bases are shared with TRBD1. Germline V gene data show CDR1 as MDHEN and CDR2 as SYDVKM. J was trimmed by 4 bases and V by 3 bases; bases with no gene match: 14. The CDR3 contains 17 residues. CDR3 sequence reads: CASSFPPDRATGETQYF. In DNA form, the CDR3 reads TGTGCCAGCAGTTTCCCCCCTGACAGGGCAACAGGAGAGACCCAGTACTTC.

This clonotype was found a few times. V usage is TRBV9 and J usage is TRBJ2-1; D perhaps matches TRBD2 (6 bases). Germline CDR1 SGDLS, CDR2 YYNGEE. Trimming pared 3 bases from V and 8 bases from J, leaving 18 bases between. There are 15 residues in the CDR3. The DNA of the CDR3 is TGTGCCAGCAGCGCACGGGACTCCGCGGGGCATGAGCAGTTCTTC. It codes for CASSARDSAGHEQFF.

The chain uses TRBV9 and TRBJ2-3, with 13 bases identical to TRBD2. This CDR3 is 15 amino acids long. Germline CDR1 is SGDLS and CDR2 is YYNGEE. J gave up 9 bases and V 4 bases, and 8 bases lay outside the gene matches. Here the CDR3 reads CASSPGLAGEETQYF. The CDR3 DNA follows: TGTGCCAGCAGCCCTGGACTAGCGGGAGAGGAAACGCAGTATTTT.

This clonotype was observed a handful of times. The chain couples TRBV10-3 to TRBJ1-1, with a weak D call TRBD1 (5 bases). Germline CDR1 ENHRY, CDR2 SYGVKD. The V and J ends lost 4 bases and 13 bases respectively, with 10 bases between them. The CDR3 is made up of 10 amino acids. This CDR3 is CAISGEGHFF. As DNA, the CDR3 is TGTGCCATCAGTGGGGAGGGGCATTTCTTT.

This chain connects TRBV20-1 to TRBJ2-7, with no clear D. The CDR3 contains 11 residues. Germline values: CDR1 DFQATT, CDR2 SNEGSKA (reference sequence). V was clipped by 0 bases and J by 10 bases, with 10 bases between them. The CDR3 here is CSARDSGSQYF. In DNA form, the CDR3 reads TGCAGTGCTAGAGATTCGGGTTCCCAGTACTTC.

This clonotype was detected a few times. The chain has TRBV7-9 and TRBJ2-3; 10 bases line up with TRBD1. The CDR3 is made up of 16 amino acids. The germline V gene has CDR1 SEHNR and CDR2 FQNEAQ (reference sequence). Unmatched junction bases numbered 8, after V lost 5 bases and J lost 3 bases. In nucleotides, the CDR3 is TGTGCCAGCAGCGACGGGACAGGGGATAGGACAGATACGCAGTATTTT. Protein product: CASSDGTGDRTDTQYF.